What follows are 10 T cell receptor beta chains derived from one specimen sequenced in a study of cytomegalovirus exposure and HLA in healthy donors. A multiplex PCR was run with 60 Vbeta primers and 13 Jbeta primers. Here immunoSEQ multiplex PCR was the method, and the copy in TCRdb shows in-frame clones only, minus some. The table has around 170,000 clones, roughly four fifths seen once. Sequences were obtained from PBMCs. These receptors were taken from a man aged 35 to 55 in good health and CMV-seronegative.

This clone has a handful of counts. The chain recombines TRBV6-5 with TRBJ2-7, with 7 bases that match TRBD1. V shed 6 bases, J shed 5 bases, and the junction held 7 bases outside the gene matches. The CDR3 runs to 13 residues. Germline V CDR1 and CDR2: MNHEY, SVGAGI. DNA for the CDR3: TGTGCCAGCAGGCCCGGGACAGCAAACGAGCAGTACTTC. Protein: CASRPGTANEQYF.

This rearrangement joins TRBV7-6 to TRBJ2-2, with 7 nucleotides matching TRBD1. V gave up 2 bases and J gave up 2 bases; unmatched junction bases: 5. CDR3 size: 16 residues. The germline V gene encodes CDR1 SGHVS and CDR2 FNYEAQ. CDR3 sequence: CASSLRGQLNTGELFF. The CDR3 DNA sequence: TGTGCCAGCAGCTTAAGGGGACAGTTAAACACCGGGGAGCTGTTTTTT.

The rearrangement joins TRBV27 to TRBJ2-1; a possible D gene is TRBD2 (5 bases). CDR1 is MNHEY, CDR2 SMNVEV, per germline (reference sequence). The CDR3 spans 13 residues. V gave up 6 bases and J gave up 0 bases, with 6 bases separating them. As DNA, the CDR3 is TGTGCCAGCAGGGCGGGCTCCTACAATGAGCAGTTCTTC. This codes for CASRAGSYNEQFF.

V and J are TRBV6-4 and TRBJ2-3; D gene uncertain. Germline V lookup: CDR1 MRHNA, CDR2 SNTAGT. The CDR3 length is 13 residues. The V gene lost 6 bases and the J gene lost 6 bases, with 13 bases spanning the gap. This CDR3 reads CASSPALGDTQYF. CDR3 in DNA: TGTGCCAGCAGCCCCGCACTCGGGGATACGCAGTATTTT.

The chain uses TRBV28 and TRBJ1-2; the match to TRBD1 covers 7 bases. The ends lost 5 bases at V and 1 base at J; junction bases unmatched: 7. This CDR3 has 15 amino acids. The germline V gene has CDR1 MDHEN and CDR2 SYDVKM. The CDR3 nucleotides read TGTGCCAGCAGTCCCCGGGACAGACATAACTATGGCTACACCTTC. Its protein is CASSPRDRHNYGYTF.

V usage is TRBV15 and J usage is TRBJ2-7; maybe TRBD2 (5 bases). Trimming stripped 0 bases from V and 2 bases from J, with 8 bases between. This CDR3 is built from 14 residues. CDR1 and CDR2 from the germline V gene are LNHNV and YYDKDF (reference sequence). CDR3 sequence reads: CATSRETRTYEQYF. The DNA for the CDR3 is TGTGCCACCAGCAGAGAAACTAGAACCTACGAGCAGTACTTC.

The chain recombines TRBV11-2 with TRBJ1-2; D ambiguous. Between the trimmed V and J ends, which lost 4 bases and 6 bases, there was a span of 18 bases. Looked up from germline, CDR1 is SGHAT and CDR2 is FQNNGV. CDR3 size: 15 residues. The CDR3 loop is CASSSRPRAVDGYTF. CDR3 in DNA: TGTGCCAGCAGCTCCAGACCGAGGGCAGTGGATGGCTACACCTTC.

About this clone itself: The junction and the germline gene differ at one end; a read error may be behind it. The genes are TRBV13 and TRBJ2-6; TRBD1 might be the D (6 bases). The CDR3 is 16 residues long. Per germline, CDR1 PRHDT and CDR2 FYEKMQ (reference sequence). CDR3 sequence reads: CASSLVGESGANGLTF. Written as DNA, the CDR3 is TGTGCCAGCAGCTTAGTGGGGGAATCAGGGGCCAACGGCCTGACTTTC. Full variable domain (remainder filled in from reference TRBV13 and TRBJ2-6): AAGVIQSPRHLIKEKRETATLKCYPIPRHDTVYWYQQGPGQDPQFLISFYEKMQSDKGSIPDRFSAQQFSDYHSELNMSSLELGDSALYFCASSLVGESGANGLTFGAGSRLTVL.

The CDR3, as DNA: TGTGCCAGTCAATTATCACCCGGGACTAGACATGAAAAACTGTTTTTT. Translated, it gives CASQLSPGTRHEKLFF. V gene TRBV19 combines with J gene TRBJ1-4, with D possibly matching TRBD1 (5 bases). The V end was cut by 8 bases, the J end by 6 bases, with 22 bases between. Germline-derived CDR1 and CDR2 are LNHDA and SQIVND (reference sequence). This CDR3 has 16 residues.

This clone showed up just once. The chain uses TRBV27 and TRBJ1-2, with TRBD1 identical over 9 bases. Trimming cost V 2 bases and J 2 bases; bases outside gene matches: 15. Germline CDR1 is MNHEY and CDR2 is SMNVEV (reference sequence). This CDR3 is 19 amino acids long. DNA of the CDR3: TGTGCCAGCAGTTTAAGGACAGGGGCTAGTTTGGGCGTAAACTATGGCTACACCTTC. Amino acids: CASSLRTGASLGVNYGYTF.